This T cell receptor beta chain was documented in a study of blood T cell repertoires in COVID-19. Overall study context: PBMCs, B-cell-depleted T cells, or T cells provided the cDNA or gDNA that made up the material.

Assignments of participants to cohorts depended upon their own reported clinical history. As processed by the authors: Counts of nucleated cells, estimated from reference gene primer amplification, were obtained. Clones were read by immunoSEQ multiplex PCR, and TCRdb kept only the in-frame ones, dropping some. From that table come the V and J calls and clone size; the DNA was used to work out D and trimming. The sample holds 240,000 or so clones, 86% seen once. Losses at the gene ends were 8 bases for V and 7 bases for J; bases not matched to a gene: 6. Germline V lookup: CDR1 KGHDR, CDR2 SFDVKD. The CDR3 length is 13 residues.

What was sequenced was PBMCs or T cells enriched from blood (not recorded which). The TCR sequence derives from a woman between 35 and 50 years old with acute COVID-19. This chain connects TRBV24-1 to TRBJ2-1, with 8 bases that match TRBD2. The CDR3 loop is CATTPPGGNEQFF. The CDR3 nucleotides read TGTGCCACCACCCCTCCGGGAGGGAATGAGCAGTTCTTC.